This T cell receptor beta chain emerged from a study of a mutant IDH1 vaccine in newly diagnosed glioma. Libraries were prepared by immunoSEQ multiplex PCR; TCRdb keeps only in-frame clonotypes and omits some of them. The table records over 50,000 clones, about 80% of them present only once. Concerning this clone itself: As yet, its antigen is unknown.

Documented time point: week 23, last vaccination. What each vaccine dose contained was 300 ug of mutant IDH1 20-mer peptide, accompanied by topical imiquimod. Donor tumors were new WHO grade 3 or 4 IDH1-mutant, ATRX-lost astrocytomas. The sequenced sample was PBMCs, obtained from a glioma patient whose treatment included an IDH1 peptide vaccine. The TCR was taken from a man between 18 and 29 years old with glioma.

CDR3 bases: TGTGCCAGCAGTTACGGAAGACAGGGTAGTTCACCCCTCCACTTT. Protein: CASSYGRQGSSPLHF. This rearrangement joins TRBV6-5 to TRBJ1-6; 7 nucleotides line up with TRBD1. Germline trimming cut 2 bases from V and 9 bases from J; bases unmatched to any gene: 7. The CDR3 runs to 15 residues. From germline, CDR1 is MNHEY and CDR2 SVGAGI.